Listed below are T cell receptor beta chains from one sample, sequenced in a study of T cells in Graves' hyperthyroidism and ophthalmopathy. A single record per CDR3 protein comes from TCRdb applying MiXCR to the multiplex PCR reads. This table holds roughly 570,000 distinct CDR3 sequences, around 45% found once. Sequencing was performed on peripheral blood or thyroid tissue (not recorded which). The receptors stem from a woman between 18 and 29 years old with Graves' hyperthyroidism. Each CDR3 is given without its conserved first and last residue. Each record gives: J gene, V gene, CDR3 protein.

J: TRBJ2-7
V: TRBV6-2/TRBV6-3
CDR3: ASSYRTSGAYEQY

J: TRBJ1-5
V: TRBV12-3/TRBV12-4
CDR3: ASSPDRPQNQPQH

J: TRBJ1-1
V: TRBV20-1
CDR3: SAREGQGNTEAF

J: TRBJ1-3
V: TRBV19
CDR3: ASSPWDRGTGNTIY

J: TRBJ2-5
V: TRBV7-6
CDR3: ASTRTSGVRETQY

J: TRBJ2-2
V: TRBV6-6
CDR3: ASSSRAEGSGNTGELF

J: TRBJ2-7
V: TRBV7-8
CDR3: ASSSELGGPYEQY

J: TRBJ1-2
V: TRBV20-1
CDR3: SAKGTSGYT

J: TRBJ1-5
V: TRBV2
CDR3: ASRPTGESNQPQH

J: TRBJ1-6
V: TRBV2
CDR3: ASSKTGGSSPLH

J: TRBJ1-5
V: TRBV2
CDR3: ASSEWQGSNQPQH

J: TRBJ2-5
V: TRBV7-8
CDR3: ASSPRTGPLQETQY

J: TRBJ1-2
V: TRBV2
CDR3: ASRDGSLSGYT

J: TRBJ2-5
V: TRBV4-1
CDR3: ASSQDPQHQETQY

J: TRBJ1-2
V: TRBV20-1
CDR3: SASSPDRWGYGYT

J: TRBJ1-1
V: TRBV5-4
CDR3: ASSRAPRAPNTEAS

J: TRBJ2-5
V: TRBV7-2
CDR3: ASTQTSGAGGRGETQY

J: TRBJ2-7
V: TRBV9
CDR3: ASSVTHQRAGGDQY

J: TRBJ1-4
V: TRBV7-3
CDR3: ASSPDTDNEKLF

J: TRBJ1-2
V: TRBV2
CDR3: ASNSPEESQGGYT

J: TRBJ2-6
V: TRBV29-1
CDR3: SVDDRGRLAGGGANVLT

J: TRBJ2-2
V: TRBV19
CDR3: ASRVRDYSNTGELF

J: TRBJ1-1
V: TRBV6-5
CDR3: ASSYSANTEAF

J: TRBJ2-7
V: TRBV7-9
CDR3: ASSAGQGDYEQY

J: TRBJ2-7
V: TRBV29-1
CDR3: SVWESFYEQY

J: TRBJ2-5
V: TRBV20-1
CDR3: SSTGVETQY

J: TRBJ2-5
V: TRBV6-5
CDR3: ASSYSYSAGETQY

J: NA
V: TRBV20-1
CDR3: SAHPDRVYSTDTQY

J: TRBJ1-2
V: TRBV12-3/TRBV12-4
CDR3: ASSQPGRGYT

J: TRBJ1-4
V: TRBV5-1
CDR3: ASSPIPGQGEKLF

J: TRBJ1-2
V: TRBV27
CDR3: ASSTRTGAGYGYT

J: NA
V: TRBV5-6
CDR3: ASSSLTGTVDEQF

J: TRBJ2-5
V: TRBV6-2/TRBV6-3
CDR3: ASSYPFGGIGETQY

J: TRBJ1-2
V: TRBV12-3/TRBV12-4
CDR3: ASSIQGYGYGYT

J: TRBJ2-7
V: TRBV29-1
CDR3: SVTRGGSSEQY

J: TRBJ1-2
V: TRBV20-1
CDR3: SARSTGATTNYGYT

J: TRBJ1-6
V: TRBV27
CDR3: ATRRTGDSPLH

J: TRBJ2-2
V: TRBV4-1
CDR3: ASSQPRLLAGNTGELF

J: TRBJ2-1
V: TRBV29-1
CDR3: SVSGGRHNEQF

J: TRBJ1-5
V: TRBV4-2
CDR3: ASSQDRLRDQPQH

J: TRBJ2-5
V: TRBV29-1
CDR3: SVVGFGETQY

J: TRBJ1-2
V: TRBV12-3/TRBV12-4
CDR3: ASSLGNIGYT

J: TRBJ1-1
V: TRBV7-9
CDR3: ASSHGDRGTEAF

J: TRBJ2-5
V: TRBV19
CDR3: APQGGGSETQY

J: TRBJ2-7
V: TRBV7-9
CDR3: ASSLGFDWDYLYEQY

J: TRBJ2-7
V: TRBV7-2
CDR3: ASSLVADYEQY

J: TRBJ1-5
V: TRBV4-2
CDR3: ASRGDPRQPQH

J: TRBJ2-2
V: TRBV6-5
CDR3: ASSQGVVRAGELF

J: TRBJ1-1
V: TRBV7-2
CDR3: ASSFNRETTEAF

J: TRBJ2-5
V: TRBV12-3/TRBV12-4
CDR3: ASSTTGGGEETQY

J: TRBJ2-5
V: TRBV6-6
CDR3: ASSYSPGQGRETQY

J: TRBJ1-6
V: TRBV11-3
CDR3: ASSGDGGSPLH

J: TRBJ1-1
V: TRBV29-1
CDR3: SVRQGKTEAF

J: TRBJ2-6
V: TRBV6-5
CDR3: ASGLAGGAGGVLT

J: TRBJ1-2
V: TRBV29-1
CDR3: SVANAGTARIADT

J: TRBJ1-4
V: TRBV2
CDR3: ASSEGVEKLF

J: TRBJ2-7
V: TRBV10-2
CDR3: ASIRAGAVNEQY

J: TRBJ2-5
V: TRBV9
CDR3: ASSVGTGGAETQY

J: TRBJ2-7
V: TRBV7-9
CDR3: ASRGDLADSSYEQY

J: TRBJ1-5
V: TRBV25-1
CDR3: ASSESGPNQPQH